The clone carrying this T cell receptor (beta chain) was found many times. Libraries were prepared by immunoSEQ multiplex PCR; TCRdb keeps only in-frame clonotypes and omits some of them. The top ten hold roughly 2% of the sample, which has roughly 100,000 clones, around 90% seen once. This record belongs to a study of cytomegalovirus exposure and HLA in healthy donors. Germline assignment: CDR1 KGHSH and CDR2 LQKENI. This CDR3 spans 14 amino acids. V lost 6 bases to trimming and J lost 1 base, with 12 bases between them. V gene TRBV18 combines with J gene TRBJ1-2; unclear D gene. The material sequenced was PBMCs. The receptor's source is a woman aged 18-29 years in good health and CMV-seropositive. CDR3 bases: TGTGCCAGCTCGGTAGAGGCACTTAACTATGGCTACACCTTC. Amino acids: CASSVEALNYGYTF. The complete variable domain, with remaining parts taken from reference TRBV18 and TRBJ1-2, reads NAGVMQNPRHLVRRRGQEARLRCSPMKGHSHVYWYRQLPEEGLKFMVYLQKENIIDESGMPKERFSAEFPKEGPSILRIQQVVRGDSAAYFCASSVEALNYGYTFGSGTRLTVV.